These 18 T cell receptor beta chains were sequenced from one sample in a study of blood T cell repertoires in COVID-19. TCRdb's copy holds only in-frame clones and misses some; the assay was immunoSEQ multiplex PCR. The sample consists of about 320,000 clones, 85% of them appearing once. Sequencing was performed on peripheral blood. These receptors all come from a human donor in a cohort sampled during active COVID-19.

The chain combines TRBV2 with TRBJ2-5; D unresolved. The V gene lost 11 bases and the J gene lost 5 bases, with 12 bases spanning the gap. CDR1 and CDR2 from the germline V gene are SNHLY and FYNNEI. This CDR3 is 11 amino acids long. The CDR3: CASLRAETQYF. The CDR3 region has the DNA TGTGCCTCCCTACGCGCGGAGACCCAGTACTTC.

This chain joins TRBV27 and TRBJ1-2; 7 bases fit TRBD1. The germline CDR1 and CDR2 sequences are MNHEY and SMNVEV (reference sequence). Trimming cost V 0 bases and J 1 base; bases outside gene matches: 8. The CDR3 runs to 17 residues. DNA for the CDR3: TGTGCCAGCAGTTTATCGATAATAAGGGGGCGTAACTATGGCTACACCTTC. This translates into CASSLSIIRGRNYGYTF.

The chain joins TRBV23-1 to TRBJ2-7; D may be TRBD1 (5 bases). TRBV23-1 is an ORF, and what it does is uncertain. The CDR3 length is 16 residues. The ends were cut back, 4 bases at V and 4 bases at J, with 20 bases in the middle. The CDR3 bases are TGCGCCAGCAGTCGCCTCAGTCCCGGACAAATATACGAGCAGTACTTC. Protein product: CASSRLSPGQIYEQYF.

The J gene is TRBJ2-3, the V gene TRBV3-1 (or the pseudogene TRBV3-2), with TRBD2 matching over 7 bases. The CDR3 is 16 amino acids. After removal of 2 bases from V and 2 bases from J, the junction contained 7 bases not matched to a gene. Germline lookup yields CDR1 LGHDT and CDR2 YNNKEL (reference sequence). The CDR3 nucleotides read TGTGCCAGCAGCCAACAAAGCGGGGCCACCACAGATACGCAGTATTTT. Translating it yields CASSQQSGATTDTQYF.

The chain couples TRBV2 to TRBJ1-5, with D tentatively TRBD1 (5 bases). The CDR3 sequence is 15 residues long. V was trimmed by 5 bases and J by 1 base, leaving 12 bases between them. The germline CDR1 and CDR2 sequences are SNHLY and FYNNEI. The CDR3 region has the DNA TGTGCCAGCAGTCGGAAGGCAGGGAGCAATCAGCCCCAGCATTTT. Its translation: CASSRKAGSNQPQHF.

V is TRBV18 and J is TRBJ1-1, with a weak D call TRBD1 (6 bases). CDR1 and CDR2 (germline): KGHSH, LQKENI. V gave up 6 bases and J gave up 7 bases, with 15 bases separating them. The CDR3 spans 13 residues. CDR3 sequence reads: CASSTTGSGEAFF. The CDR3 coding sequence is TGTGCCAGCTCCACAACAGGGTCCGGTGAAGCTTTCTTT.

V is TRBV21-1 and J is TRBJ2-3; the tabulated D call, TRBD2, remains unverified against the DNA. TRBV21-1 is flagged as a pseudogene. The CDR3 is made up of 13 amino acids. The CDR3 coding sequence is TGTGCCGTACCAGCGGGGGGCACAGATACGCAGTATTTT. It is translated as CAVPAGGTDTQYF.

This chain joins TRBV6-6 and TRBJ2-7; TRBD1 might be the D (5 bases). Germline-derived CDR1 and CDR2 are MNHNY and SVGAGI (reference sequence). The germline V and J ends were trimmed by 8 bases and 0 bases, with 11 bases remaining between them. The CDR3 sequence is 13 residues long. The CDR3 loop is CASRPRVSYEQYF. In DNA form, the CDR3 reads TGTGCCAGCCGCCCCAGGGTCTCCTACGAGCAGTACTTC.

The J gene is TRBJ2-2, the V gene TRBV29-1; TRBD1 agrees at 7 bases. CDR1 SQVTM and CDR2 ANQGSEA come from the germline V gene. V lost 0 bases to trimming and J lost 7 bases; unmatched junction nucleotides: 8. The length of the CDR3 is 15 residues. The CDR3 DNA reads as TGCAGCGTTGAAGATCGGCCAGGGGGTTTCGGGGAGCTGTTTTTT. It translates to CSVEDRPGGFGELFF.

CDR3 sequence: CASSFRGQPHYGYTF. CDR3 nucleotides: TGTGCCAGCAGCTTCAGGGGGCAACCCCACTATGGCTACACCTTC. V is TRBV5-8 and J is TRBJ1-2, with TRBD1 matching 8 bases. V was pared by 2 bases and J by 3 bases, with 6 bases of the junction left unmatched. There are 15 residues in the CDR3. Looked up from germline, CDR1 is SGHTS and CDR2 is YDEGEE. The full variable domain, with the rest looked up from reference TRBV5-8 and TRBJ1-2, is EAGVTQSPTHLIKTRGQQATLRCSPISGHTSVYWYQQALGLGLQFLLWYDEGEERNRGNFPPRFSGRQFPNYSSELNVNALELEDSALYLCASSFRGQPHYGYTFGSGTRLTVV.

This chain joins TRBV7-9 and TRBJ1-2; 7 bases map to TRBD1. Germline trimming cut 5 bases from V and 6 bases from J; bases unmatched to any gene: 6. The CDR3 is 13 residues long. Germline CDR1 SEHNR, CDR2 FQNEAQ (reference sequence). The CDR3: CASSLQGLDGYTF. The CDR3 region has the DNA TGTGCCAGCAGCCTACAGGGGCTGGATGGCTACACCTTC.

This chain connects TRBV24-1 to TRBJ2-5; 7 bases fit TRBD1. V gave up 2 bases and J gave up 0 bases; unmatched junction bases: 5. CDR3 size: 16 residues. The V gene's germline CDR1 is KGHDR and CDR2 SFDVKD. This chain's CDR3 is CATSDSGQAYQETQYF. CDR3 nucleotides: TGTGCCACCAGTGATTCCGGACAGGCCTACCAAGAGACCCAGTACTTC.

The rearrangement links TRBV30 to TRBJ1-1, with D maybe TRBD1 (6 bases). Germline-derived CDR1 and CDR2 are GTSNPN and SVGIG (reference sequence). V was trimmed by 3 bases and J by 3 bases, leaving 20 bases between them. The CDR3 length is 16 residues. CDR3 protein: CAWSGTSDRSDTEAFF. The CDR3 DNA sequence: TGTGCCTGGAGCGGGACATCCGACAGGTCGGACACTGAAGCTTTCTTT. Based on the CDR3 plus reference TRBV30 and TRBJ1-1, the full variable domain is SQTIHQWPATLVQPVGSPLSLECTVEGTSNPNLYWYRQAAGRGLQLLFYSVGIGQISSEVPQNLSASRPQDRQFILSSKKLLLSDSGFYLCAWSGTSDRSDTEAFFGQGTRLTVV.

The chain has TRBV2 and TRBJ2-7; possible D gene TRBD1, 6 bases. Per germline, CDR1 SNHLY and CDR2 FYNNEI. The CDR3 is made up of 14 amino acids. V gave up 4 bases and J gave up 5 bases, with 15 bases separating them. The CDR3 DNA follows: TGTGCCAGCAGTGTCGAAAGGGGGTACGACGAGCAGTACTTC. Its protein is CASSVERGYDEQYF.

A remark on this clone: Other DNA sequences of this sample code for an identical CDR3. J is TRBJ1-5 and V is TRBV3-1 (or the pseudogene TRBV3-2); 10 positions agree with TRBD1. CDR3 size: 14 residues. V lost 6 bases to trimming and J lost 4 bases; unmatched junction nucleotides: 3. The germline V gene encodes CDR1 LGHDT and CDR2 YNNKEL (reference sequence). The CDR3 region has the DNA TGTGCCAGCAGTCGGACAGGGGGGAATCAGCCCCAGCATTTT. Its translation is CASSRTGGNQPQHF.

CDR3 amino acids: CASSQTRTSTDTQYF. The CDR3, as DNA: TGTGCCAGCAGCCAAACCCGTACTAGCACAGATACGCAGTATTTT. The chain employs TRBV3-1 (or the pseudogene TRBV3-2) and TRBJ2-3; D is unclear. Germline lookup yields CDR1 LGHDT and CDR2 YNNKEL (reference sequence). This CDR3 has 15 amino acids. The V end was cut by 2 bases, the J end by 0 bases, with 9 bases between.

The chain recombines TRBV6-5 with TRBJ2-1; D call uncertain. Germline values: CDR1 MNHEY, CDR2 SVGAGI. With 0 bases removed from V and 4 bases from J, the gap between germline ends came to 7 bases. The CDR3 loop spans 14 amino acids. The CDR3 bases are TGTGCCAGCAGTTACTCAAAAATATACAATGAGCAGTTCTTC. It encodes CASSYSKIYNEQFF.

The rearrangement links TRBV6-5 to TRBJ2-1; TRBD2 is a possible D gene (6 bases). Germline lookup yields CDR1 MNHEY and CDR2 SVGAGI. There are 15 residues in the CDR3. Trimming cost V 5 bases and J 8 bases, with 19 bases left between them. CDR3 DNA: TGTGCCAGCAGTCCGGGGGAGTGGGTTGATGATGAGCAGTTCTTC. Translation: CASSPGEWVDDEQFF.